A single sample is the source of the 25 T cell receptor beta chains below, sequenced in a study of response to subunit inactivated influenza vaccine. From the RT-PCR reads, TCRdb called clonotypes with MiXCR, one entry per CDR3 protein. The sample comprises more than 550,000 distinct CDR3 sequences, 11% of which are singletons, and approximately 11% rests with the top ten. These same data were also listed under a study on T cells expressing NK-cell markers. That study adds: The cDNA for TCR beta came from 5'RACE template switching with UMIs.

The source was PBMCs from blood, collected on the day of vaccination. The source is a man in his forties or fifties who received an inactivated influenza vaccine.

This clonotype has a handful of counts. The chain joins TRBV20-1 to TRBJ2-1; D gene unclear. This CDR3 region has 12 residues. V was trimmed by 4 bases and J by 8 bases, leaving 12 bases between them. Looked up from germline, CDR1 is DFQATT and CDR2 is SNEGSKA (reference sequence). CDR3: CSAIEQLDEQFF. CDR3 in DNA: TGCAGTGCTATAGAGCAGCTTGATGAGCAGTTCTTC.

The chain recombines TRBV10-3 with TRBJ2-7; maybe TRBD2 (6 bases). The CDR3 spans 14 residues. The germline gives CDR1 ENHRY, CDR2 SYGVKD. Trimming shortened V by 4 bases and J by 2 bases, and 12 bases separated the two germline ends. The CDR3 DNA follows: TGTGCCATCAGTGCAGGCGGGGATACCTACGAGCAGTACTTC. Protein product: CAISAGGDTYEQYF.

This clonotype occurred many times. The V call is TRBV20-1, the J call TRBJ1-5; D call uncertain. Germline CDR1 is DFQATT and CDR2 is SNEGSKA (reference sequence). The CDR3 is 15 amino acids. V lost 3 bases and J 1 base, leaving 13 bases between the germline ends. CDR3 DNA sequence: TGCAGTGCTAGTCCCCCTGCGGGGAGCAATCAGCCCCAGCATTTT. This encodes CSASPPAGSNQPQHF.

This clonotype has more than one count but fewer than ten. The chain recombines TRBV11-1 with TRBJ2-1; TRBD2 matches at 7 bases. This CDR3 spans 18 amino acids. Germline V gene lookup returns CDR1 SGHAT and CDR2 FQDESV (reference sequence). J gave up 9 bases and V 5 bases, and 22 bases lay outside the gene matches. The CDR3 DNA follows: TGTGCCAGCAGCAGCTTACTTGGTTATAGTTCGGGAGGTATTGAGCAGTTCTTC. It encodes CASSSLLGYSSGGIEQFF. The entire variable domain, with the rest obtained from reference TRBV11-1 and TRBJ2-1, is as follows: EAEVAQSPRYKITEKSQAVAFWCDPISGHATLYWYRQILGQGPELLVQFQDESVVDDSQLPKDRFSAERLKGVDSTLKIQPAELGDSAMYLCASSSLLGYSSGGIEQFFGPGTRLTVL.

This clonotype was found a few times. The V and J genes are TRBV7-2 and TRBJ2-3; TRBD2 matches 8 bases. V was clipped by 5 bases and J by 5 bases; unmatched bases: 6. Germline-derived CDR1 and CDR2 are SGHTA and FQGNSA. The CDR3 runs to 14 residues. CDR3 coding DNA: TGTGCCAGCAGCCCCGGGGGGGCTGAAGATACGCAGTATTTT. It yields the protein CASSPGGAEDTQYF.

The chain recombines TRBV16 with TRBJ1-1; maybe TRBD1 (5 bases). CDR3 size: 17 residues. Germline lookup yields CDR1 KGHSY and CDR2 FQNENV. Trimming cost V 6 bases and J 0 bases, with 20 bases left between them. CDR3 sequence (DNA): TGTGCCAGCAGTCGCACCGGCCAGGGACCCTTGAACACTGAAGCTTTCTTT. This codes for CASSRTGQGPLNTEAFF. Full variable domain (outside the CDR3, taken from reference TRBV16 and TRBJ1-1): GEEVAQTPKHLVRGEGQKAKLYCAPIKGHSYVFWYQQVLKNEFKFLISFQNENVFDETGMPKERFSAKCLPNSPCSLEIQATKLEDSAVYFCASSRTGQGPLNTEAFFGQGTRLTVV.

The chain employs TRBV20-1 and TRBJ1-1; a weak D match, TRBD1 (6 bases). CDR1 is DFQATT and CDR2 is SNEGSKA in the germline V gene (reference sequence). Trimming shortened V by 5 bases and J by 2 bases, and 12 bases separated the two germline ends. This CDR3 spans 13 amino acids. DNA of the CDR3: TGCAGTGCTCAGACAGGTCCTAACACTGAAGCTTTCTTT. This sequence encodes CSAQTGPNTEAFF.

This clonotype turned up a few times. This chain joins TRBV7-2 and TRBJ2-7, with a weak D call TRBD2 (5 bases). Germline values: CDR1 SGHTA, CDR2 FQGNSA. V lost 1 base and J lost 2, with 9 bases in between. The CDR3 totals 14 residues. The CDR3 DNA is TGTGCCAGCAGCTTAGGGCTAGCAACCTACGAGCAGTACTTC. It codes for CASSLGLATYEQYF.

This clonotype has only a few counts. The chain has TRBV5-1 and TRBJ2-5; D is undetermined. Germline CDR1 is SGHRS and CDR2 is YFSETQ. Between the trimmed V and J ends, which lost 1 base and 5 bases, there was a span of 12 bases. This CDR3 comprises 14 residues. CDR3 protein: CASSLNAAAETQYF. DNA of the CDR3: TGCGCCAGCAGCTTGAACGCAGCCGCGGAGACCCAGTACTTC.

This clonotype has a handful of counts. The V and J genes are TRBV7-9 and TRBJ2-2; no reliable D call. The V and J ends lost 2 bases and 9 bases respectively, with 13 bases between them. The CDR3 spans 14 residues. The germline CDR1 and CDR2 sequences are SEHNR and FQNEAQ (reference sequence). CDR3 region: CASSLNRVHRELFF. Here the CDR3 DNA reads TGTGCCAGCAGCTTAAATCGTGTCCACCGGGAGCTGTTTTTT.

The chain carries TRBV4-1 and TRBJ1-2; tentatively, D is TRBD1 (6 bases). Per germline, CDR1 MGHRA and CDR2 YSYEKL. V was trimmed by 0 bases and J by 4 bases, leaving 9 bases between them. The CDR3 extends over 14 amino acids. The CDR3 here is CASSQEQGSYGYTF. The CDR3 DNA sequence: TGCGCCAGCAGCCAAGAACAGGGTTCCTATGGCTACACCTTC.

This clonotype has a handful of counts. The CDR3 loop reads CASSPGNSFLFF. The CDR3 DNA is TGTGCCAGCAGCCCTGGAAACAGTTTCCTGTTTTTT. This chain connects TRBV6-6 to TRBJ1-4; D is undetermined. This CDR3 spans 12 amino acids. Trimming took 6 bases from V and 14 from J, leaving 16 bases between them. The germline gives CDR1 MNHNY, CDR2 SVGAGI (reference sequence).

The chain uses TRBV20-1 and TRBJ2-2, with TRBD1 identical over 8 bases. CDR3 size: 16 residues. The V segment lost 0 bases and the J segment 1 base; nucleotides outside the gene matches: 4. Germline assignment: CDR1 DFQATT and CDR2 SNEGSKA (reference sequence). CDR3 sequence (DNA): TGCAGTGCTAGAGATGGCGGACAGGGGAACACCGGGGAGCTGTTTTTT. Its translation: CSARDGGQGNTGELFF.

The chain couples TRBV6-2 or TRBV6-3 to TRBJ2-7, with a weak D call TRBD2 (6 bases). Between the trimmed V and J ends, which lost 2 bases and 6 bases, there was a span of 17 bases. This CDR3 has 15 residues. Germline V gives CDR1 MNHEY, CDR2 SVGEGT. The CDR3 sequence is CASSYPTGAVSEQYF. CDR3 nucleotide sequence: TGTGCCAGCAGTTACCCAACGGGAGCTGTTAGCGAGCAGTACTTC.

This chain uses TRBV29-1 with TRBJ2-5, with D possibly being TRBD2 (6 bases). V was shortened by 5 bases and J by 4 bases, with 14 bases between the two germline ends. The CDR3 is 13 residues long. Germline assignment: CDR1 SQVTM and CDR2 ANQGSEA. The CDR3 region is CSVIPSRGETQYF. The DNA for the CDR3 is TGCAGCGTTATCCCCTCGCGGGGAGAGACCCAGTACTTC.

V usage is TRBV7-9 and J usage is TRBJ2-3; 9 nucleotides match TRBD1. J was trimmed by 1 base and V by 5 bases; bases with no gene match: 4. Germline-derived CDR1 and CDR2 are SEHNR and FQNEAQ (reference sequence). This CDR3 comprises 15 residues. CDR3 in amino acids: CASSRRDRGTDTQYF. CDR3 DNA sequence: TGTGCCAGCAGCCGCCGGGACAGGGGCACAGATACGCAGTATTTT.

The J gene is TRBJ1-1, the V gene TRBV7-2; the D is unclear. The V gene lost 4 bases and the J gene lost 1 base, with 7 bases spanning the gap. From germline, CDR1 is SGHTA and CDR2 FQGNSA. CDR3 length: 13 amino acids. CDR3 residues: CASSSNSNTEAFF. In DNA form, the CDR3 reads TGTGCCAGCAGCTCCAATTCGAACACTGAAGCTTTCTTT.

This clonotype was seen once. CDR3 nucleotides: TGTGCCAGCAGTTACTCGGAGGCCCCGGGTGGAAATGAGCAGTTCTTC. It encodes CASSYSEAPGGNEQFF. The gene calls are TRBV6-5 and TRBJ2-1, with TRBD2 as a possible D gene (5 bases). Per germline, CDR1 MNHEY and CDR2 SVGAGI. The V end lost 0 bases, the J end lost 7 bases, and 16 bases lay between the germline ends. The CDR3 covers 16 residues.

The chain links TRBV7-8 to TRBJ2-1, with TRBD2 matching over 9 bases. Germline trimming cut 5 bases from V and 0 bases from J; bases unmatched to any gene: 5. Germline V gene sequence: CDR1 SGHVS, CDR2 FQNEAQ. This CDR3 region has 16 residues. The CDR3 DNA reads TGTGCCAGCAGCCTACCGGGACTAGCCTCCTACAATGAGCAGTTCTTC. It translates to CASSLPGLASYNEQFF.

In this sample, this clonotype turned up a few times. The rearrangement links TRBV12-3 or TRBV12-4 to TRBJ2-3, with a weak D call TRBD1 (5 bases). Trimming shortened V by 9 bases and J by 4 bases, and 20 bases separated the two germline ends. The CDR3 has 15 residues. CDR3 DNA sequence: TGTGCCAGGGGGTGGGGCGGTTGCGGCTCAGATACGCAGTATTTT. Protein: CARGWGGCGSDTQYF.

The chain uses TRBV29-1 and TRBJ2-3, with D tentatively TRBD1 or TRBD2 (6 bases each). The CDR3 sequence is 11 residues long. The germline V gene encodes CDR1 SQVTM and CDR2 ANQGSEA. CDR3 DNA: TGCCAAGCAGGGGAGGCAGATACGCAGTATTTT. Translation: CQAGEADTQYF.

The V and J genes are TRBV5-1 and TRBJ2-5; D is unclear. The CDR3 covers 13 residues. The germline gives CDR1 SGHRS, CDR2 YFSETQ. Trimming pared 4 bases from V and 5 bases from J, leaving 12 bases between. For the CDR3, the DNA is TGCGCCAGCAGCCCGTCATATGGTGAGACCCAGTACTTC. Amino acid sequence: CASSPSYGETQYF.

J is TRBJ2-2 and V is TRBV7-6; D unclear. The CDR3 is 17 residues long. Germline-derived CDR1 and CDR2 are SGHVS and FNYEAQ. Trimming took 5 bases from V and 3 from J, leaving 19 bases between them. CDR3 protein: CASSRVVGFADTGELFF. CDR3 sequence (DNA): TGTGCCAGCAGCCGAGTGGTGGGATTTGCGGACACCGGGGAGCTGTTTTTT.

This clonotype was seen only a few times. V and J are TRBV18 and TRBJ2-1, with a possible D match to TRBD1 (5 bases). This CDR3 spans 15 amino acids. Germline V gives CDR1 KGHSH, CDR2 LQKENI. V lost 0 bases and J lost 7, with 13 bases in between. In DNA form, the CDR3 reads TGTGCCAGCTCACCACCTAGCCTAAAGGGGAATGAGCAGTTCTTC. Residues: CASSPPSLKGNEQFF.

This clonotype occurred many times. This chain connects TRBV15 to TRBJ2-3; D gene ambiguous. Germline-derived CDR1 and CDR2 are LNHNV and YYDKDF (reference sequence). CDR3 length: 14 residues. V was cut by 5 bases and J by 1 base, with 10 bases left in between. DNA of the CDR3: TGTGCCACCAGCCCCAGGTGGGGCACAGATACGCAGTATTTT. This encodes CATSPRWGTDTQYF. Using reference TRBV15 and TRBJ2-3 for the parts outside the CDR3, the full variable domain is DAMVIQNPRYQVTQFGKPVTLSCSQTLNHNVMYWYQQKSSQAPKLLFHYYDKDFNNEADTPDNFQSRRPNTSFCFLDIRSPGLGDTAMYLCATSPRWGTDTQYFGPGTRLTVL.